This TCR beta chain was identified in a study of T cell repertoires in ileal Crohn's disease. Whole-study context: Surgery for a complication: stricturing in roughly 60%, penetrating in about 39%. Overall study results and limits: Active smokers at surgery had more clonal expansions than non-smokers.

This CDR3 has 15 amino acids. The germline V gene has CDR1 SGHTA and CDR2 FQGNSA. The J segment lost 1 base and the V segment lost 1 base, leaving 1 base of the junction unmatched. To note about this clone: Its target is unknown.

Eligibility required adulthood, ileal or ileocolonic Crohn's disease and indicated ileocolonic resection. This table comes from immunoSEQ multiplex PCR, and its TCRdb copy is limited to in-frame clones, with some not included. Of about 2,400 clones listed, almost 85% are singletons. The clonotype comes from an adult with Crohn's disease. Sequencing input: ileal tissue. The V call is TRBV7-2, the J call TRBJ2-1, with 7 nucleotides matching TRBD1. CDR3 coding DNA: TGTGCCAGCAGCTTAGACAGGGGTTCCTACAATGAGCAGTTCTTC. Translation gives CASSLDRGSYNEQFF.